The present entry profiles one T cell receptor beta chain with its context. Its antigen is unidentified. The germline V and J ends were trimmed by 3 bases and 5 bases, with 16 bases remaining between them. The CDR3 has 15 amino acids. Germline-derived CDR1 and CDR2 are MGHRA and YSYEKL. The data derive from a study of human T cells and chemical hapten exposure. Study-wide background: Doses of diphenylcyclopropenone went to the patients' scalps weekly throughout the roughly 22-week study. Women made up most patients, who had alopecia areata, totalis or universalis. Study-wide results and limits: There was no change with DPC sensitization in TCRs above 1 in 1000 frequency.

Time point denoted: patch test 3, about 24 weeks after DPC sensitization. Treatment meaning: therapeutic diphenylcyclopropenone sensitization with weekly scalp DPC. One entry per CDR3 protein results from TCRdb running MiXCR on the RACE reads. The top ten clones hold over 2% of a sample with roughly 130,000 distinct CDR3 sequences, around 10% of them seen once. The receptor was isolated from a woman between 45 and 65 years old with alopecia areata. Some clones in this sample may be carry-over from other donors' samples. The source material was whole blood, sampled in connection with sensitization to the hapten diphenylcyclopropenone (DPC). The genes are TRBV4-1 and TRBJ1-1, with D possibly being TRBD1 (6 bases). The CDR3 loop reads CASSHPRGARTEAFF. CDR3 coding DNA: TGCGCCAGCAGCCACCCACGGGGGGCTAGGACTGAAGCTTTCTTT.